This T cell receptor beta chain was found in a study of metastatic and nonmetastatic thyroid tumors. Study-level information: Repertoire data that came from the blood and tumor or nodule tissue of malignant and benign thyroid patients were compared. Regarding the study as a whole: Benign nodules were reported to have significantly lower TCR beta diversity than malignant thyroid tumors, in blood and tumor.

With respect to this clone: Its antigen is currently unknown.

Original methodology: The distant-metastasis classifier for papillary thyroid cancer was built from CDR3 differences across clinicopathological groups. TCRdb redid the clone calls on the PCR reads using MiXCR. Clone size and V and J calls follow TCRdb, not the original study. Seen here are 30,000 to 35,000 clones, about 15% observed once, and the top ten hold around 20%. CDR3 size: 18 residues. Germline-derived CDR1 and CDR2 are ENHRY and SYGVKD. Trimming pared 0 bases from V and 5 bases from J, leaving 20 bases between. Ahead of thyroid surgery, no patient had received treatment of any kind. Material for sequencing was blood. The chain recombines TRBV10-3 with TRBJ2-1; D not resolved. The receptor was derived from a male donor with papillary thyroid cancer or a benign thyroid nodule (not recorded which). Some clones in this sample may be carry-over from other donors' samples. As DNA, the CDR3 is TGTGCCATCAGTGAGTCTCACTACATAAACGTAAAAAACAATGAGCAGTTCTTC. Its translation is CAISESHYINVKNNEQFF.